This T cell receptor (beta chain) came from a study of CXCR3-negative and CXCR3-positive naive CD8 T cells. Study observations and caveats: A higher hydrophobicity marked the TRB CDR3s of CXCR3-positive naive cells versus CXCR3-negative naive cells. Both naive subsets showed comparably high diversity, and memory CD8+ cells showed much lower diversity.

Each TRB cDNA library was prepared by 5' RACE (with UMI labels). After re-calling the 5' RACE reads, TCRdb lists one entry per CDR3 protein, DNA absent. The sample includes about 3,400 distinct CDR3 sequences. Triplicate sorting captured a few hundred thousand cells each from every CD8+ T cell subset. Naive CD8+ T cells showed a CD45RO-CCR7+CD27+CD95- phenotype. This clonotype is identified as medium-sized from frequency. The antigen remains undetermined. Germline CDR1 reads LGHNA; CDR2 reads YNFKEQ. The CDR3 is 16 residues long. The J gene is TRBJ2-7, the V gene TRBV4-2; TCRdb calls TRBD2, which cannot be checked without DNA. The sequenced sample consisted of naive CXCR3- CD8+ T cells from blood. Subset given: CD45RO-CCR7+CD27+CD95- naive CD8+ T cells lacking CXCR3 (TNR3-). The TCR sequence derives from a human donor in good health. Some clones in this sample may be carry-over from other donors' samples. The CDR3 protein is CASSYETSGATYEQYF.